The next 9 T cell receptor beta chains were all read from a single sample in a study of shared clonotypes between healthy human individuals. Data came from immunoSEQ multiplex PCR; TCRdb stores just in-frame clones and leaves some out. The repertoire includes some 1.5 million clones, roughly 95% of them detected once, and approximately 1.1% sits in the top ten. The sample comprised naive CD4+ T cells sorted from blood. Subset defined: CD45RA+ positively selected. The receptors were sampled from a man aged 25-45 years in good health.

This clone occurred once. V gene TRBV6-4 combines with J gene TRBJ2-1; D is undetermined. The CDR3 length is 15 residues. Trimming cost V 2 bases and J 1 base, with 9 bases left between them. The germline V gene has CDR1 MRHNA and CDR2 SNTAGT. The CDR3 loop is CASSDLPHSYNEQFF. DNA of the CDR3: TGTGCCAGCAGTGACCTTCCCCATTCCTACAATGAGCAGTTCTTC.

The chain couples TRBV15 to TRBJ2-3, with D perhaps TRBD1 or TRBD2 (5 bases each). The CDR3 spans 13 residues. V was clipped by 6 bases and J by 4 bases, with 11 bases between them. Germline V gives CDR1 LNHNV, CDR2 YYDKDF (reference sequence). CDR3 DNA sequence: TGTGCCACCAGAACTGGGGGTTCAGATACGCAGTATTTT. Protein sequence: CATRTGGSDTQYF.

The CDR3 loop is CSVVETGAVYQPQHF. CDR3 bases: TGCAGCGTTGTCGAGACAGGGGCGGTATATCAGCCCCAGCATTTT. This rearrangement joins TRBV29-1 to TRBJ1-5; 8 positions agree with TRBD1. V trimming: 4 bases; J trimming: 5 bases; junction bases outside the gene matches: 10. The V gene's germline CDR1 is SQVTM and CDR2 ANQGSEA. The CDR3 consists of 15 residues.

The chain joins TRBV28 to TRBJ2-3, with D possibly TRBD1 on 6 matching bases. Trimming took off 3 bases at V and 6 bases at J, with 13 bases between the two ends. Germline loops: CDR1 MDHEN, CDR2 SYDVKM. This CDR3 contains 14 residues. The CDR3 DNA sequence: TGTGCCAGCAGTTTGTCTAGGGGGATGGATACGCAGTATTTT. Its translation is CASSLSRGMDTQYF.

The chain couples TRBV9 to TRBJ1-1; D is perhaps TRBD1 (6 bases). V was cut by 4 bases and J by 4 bases, with 17 bases left in between. Germline V CDR1 and CDR2: SGDLS, YYNGEE. The CDR3 is 15 amino acids. The CDR3: CASSSSRGEGTEAFF. As DNA, the CDR3 is TGTGCCAGCAGCTCCTCGAGGGGGGAGGGCACTGAAGCTTTCTTT.

The chain combines TRBV28 with TRBJ1-1, with no clear D. Per the germline V gene, CDR1 is MDHEN and CDR2 is SYDVKM. The CDR3 runs to 13 residues. V was shortened by 5 bases and J by 8 bases, with 15 bases between the two germline ends. The CDR3 DNA reads as TGTGCCAGCAGTCTCCAGCAACTCCGGGAAGCTTTCTTT. It codes for CASSLQQLREAFF.

The chain has TRBV5-8 and TRBJ2-2, with D tentatively TRBD1 (6 bases). There are 14 residues in the CDR3. Germline CDR1 SGHTS, CDR2 YDEGEE. Trimming removed 3 bases at V and 6 bases at J, with 12 bases between. The CDR3 DNA is TGTGCCAGCAGCTCTACAGGGAGCCCCGGGGAGCTGTTTTTT. It specifies CASSSTGSPGELFF.

The chain recombines TRBV7-8 with TRBJ2-7; D remains unclear. The V gene lost 5 bases and the J gene lost 0 bases, with 5 bases spanning the gap. Germline V gene sequence: CDR1 SGHVS, CDR2 FQNEAQ. The CDR3 sequence is 12 residues long. CDR3 sequence: CASSTASYEQYF. The CDR3 bases are TGTGCCAGCAGCACAGCCTCCTACGAGCAGTACTTC.

This CDR3 is CASSYEASLGNTIYF. CDR3 in DNA: TGTGCCAGCAGTTACGAGGCTTCTCTGGGAAACACCATATATTTT. The genes are TRBV6-6 and TRBJ1-3; D is unresolved. Germline V CDR1 and CDR2: MNHNY, SVGAGI (reference sequence). CDR3 length equals 15 residues. V was trimmed by 2 bases and J by 4 bases, leaving 12 bases between them.